Reported below is one T cell receptor beta chain. This record belongs to a study of blood T cell repertoires in COVID-19. On the study more broadly: The United States, Italy and Spain provided the acute and convalescent COVID-19 samples. Sources were T cells, B-cell-depleted T cells, or PBMCs; the material itself was cDNA or gDNA.

Per the original data handling: How many nucleated cells were present was estimated from reference gene primer amplification. TCRdb's table, derived via immunoSEQ multiplex PCR, lists solely in-frame clones and lacks some. That table gives V, J and clone size, and the DNA gave D and trimming. The data hold more than 200,000 clones, with 70% to 90% observed a single time. This CDR3 spans 13 amino acids. The germline V gene encodes CDR1 MNHEY and CDR2 SVGAGI. Trimming cost V 6 bases and J 8 bases, with 14 bases left between them. The J gene is TRBJ2-1, the V gene TRBV6-5; D is perhaps TRBD1 (6 bases). This receptor was identified in a man aged 40-49 years with acute or convalescent COVID-19. The source material was peripheral blood. The CDR3 loop reads CASRKAGVDEQFF. For the CDR3, the DNA is TGTGCCAGCAGGAAAGCAGGGGTGGATGAGCAGTTCTTC.